Listed here is a single T cell receptor beta chain. This receptor's antigen is unknown. Base-call qualities are not available, and no considerably larger clone is one nucleotide away. This sample was taken from a study of blood T cell repertoires in COVID-19 (dated by TCRdb to between 2020 and 2021). Turning to the overall study: Collaborator samples came from the United States, Italy and Spain and covered acute and convalescent phases of COVID-19. The prospective study material was composed of cDNA or gDNA derived from T cells, B-cell-depleted T cells, or PBMCs. The dataset comprised deeply sampled blood TCRbeta repertoires from subjects exposed to, actively infected with, or recovered from COVID-19. The repertoires were made available in a free public database intended to serve as a resource for research on the immune response to SARS-CoV-2. Samples were obtained from the ongoing ImmuneRACE study (first 160 participants) and from 950 to 1,500 subjects provided by 6 global collaborators. A de-identified subject ID, COVID-19 status, age in years and sex were almost always included in the sample metadata. Where available, HLA class I and class II types were obtained from metadata supplied by the sample provider rather than from assay-based typing.

The immunoSEQ Assay, a bias-controlled multiplex PCR, was used to amplify TCRbeta CDR3 regions from genomic DNA. Regarding the original processing steps: Within the assay, amplification of reference gene primers was used to estimate how many nucleated cells each sample contained. To quantify the absolute abundance of each unique TCRbeta CDR3 rearrangement, sequence reads were collapsed and filtered. Productive Simpson clonality was computed per sample as the square root of Simpson's diversity index over productive rearrangements. In its TCRdb copy, this immuneACCESS table keeps in-frame sequences only and misses some clones. Where compared with another copy, unresolved V genes explain less than half of these, and the others have no known cause. V, J and clone size derive from that table, while D and trimming were established from the DNA sequence. The sample table shows 55,000 to 75,000 clones, and about 81% are seen once. Approximately 14% of the sample is held by the ten biggest clonotypes.

Whole blood was collected in K2EDTA tubes by collaborating institutions according to the institutions' own protocols. For TCRbeta analysis, collaborators shipped samples in one of three forms: frozen whole blood, isolated PBMCs, or DNA extracted from either of those sample types. Unmatched junction bases come to 9, with V trimmed by 4 bases and J by 4 bases. There are 15 amino acids in the CDR3, from cysteine to phenylalanine inclusive. Only the CDR3 portion is preserved as DNA: 45 bases, with reading frame beginning at the first base. Sequences SGDLS (CDR1) and YYNGEE (CDR2) are obtained from the germline V gene. Summary of the overall study and its limitations: The quantity of clinical and demographic metadata differed by source and by participant and was supplied without curation.

The sample consisted of peripheral blood. The rearranged segments are TRBV9 and TRBJ2-3; 7 bases in between match TRBD2. The TCR was taken from a man older than 75 with acute or convalescent COVID-19. The bases read TGTGCCAGCAGCCCGACGGGACTACGCGCAGATACGCAGTATTTT. It encodes CASSPTGLRADTQYF.